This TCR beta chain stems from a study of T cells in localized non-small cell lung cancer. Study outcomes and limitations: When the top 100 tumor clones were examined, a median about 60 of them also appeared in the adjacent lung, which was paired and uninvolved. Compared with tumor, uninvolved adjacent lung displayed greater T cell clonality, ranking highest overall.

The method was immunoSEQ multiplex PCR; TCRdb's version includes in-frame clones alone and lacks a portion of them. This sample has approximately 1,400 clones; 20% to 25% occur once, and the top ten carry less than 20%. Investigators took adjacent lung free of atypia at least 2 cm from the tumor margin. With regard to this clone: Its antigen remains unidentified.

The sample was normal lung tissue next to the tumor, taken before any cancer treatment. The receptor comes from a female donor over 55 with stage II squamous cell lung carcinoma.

In nucleotides, the CDR3 is TGTGCCAGCAGCCCCCGACAGGGTACTAATGAAAAACTGTTTTTT. This encodes CASSPRQGTNEKLFF. The gene calls are TRBV14 and TRBJ1-4; 7 bases match TRBD1. V was pared by 4 bases and J by 2 bases, with 4 bases of the junction left unmatched. The CDR3 is 15 amino acids. Germline CDR1 SGHDN, CDR2 FVKESK.